Listed below are T cell receptor beta chains from one sample, sequenced in a study of post-analysis software for immune sequencing data. Via MiXCR, TCRdb re-called the PCR reads, giving one row per CDR3 protein. Of roughly 800,000 distinct CDR3 sequences listed, roughly 50% were seen once; the top ten hold 4.9%. Sequences were obtained from blood. These receptors were taken from a girl between 10 and 17 years old with multiple sclerosis. The CDR3 runs from the conserved cysteine through the conserved F or W. The order of the fields is V gene, J gene, CDR3 protein.

v_gene: TRBV5-5
j_gene: TRBJ2-7
CDR3aa: CASSFGLAGEQYF

v_gene: TRBV5-6
j_gene: TRBJ1-1
CDR3aa: CASSPQPGRRGTEAFF

v_gene: TRBV5-1
j_gene: TRBJ2-3
CDR3aa: CASSLGEADTQYF

v_gene: TRBV7-2
j_gene: TRBJ2-5
CDR3aa: CASSPRFTKRDRGRETQYF

v_gene: TRBV29-1
j_gene: TRBJ2-1
CDR3aa: CSVNDDRLYNEQFF

v_gene: TRBV29-1
j_gene: TRBJ2-7
CDR3aa: CSVATGFNEQYF

v_gene: TRBV29-1
j_gene: TRBJ2-7
CDR3aa: CSAKREGGASGTYEQYF

v_gene: TRBV12-3/TRBV12-4
j_gene: TRBJ2-7
CDR3aa: CASREPGAYEQYF

v_gene: TRBV9
j_gene: TRBJ2-1
CDR3aa: CASSPGGGQGSYNEQFF

v_gene: TRBV7-6
j_gene: TRBJ2-3
CDR3aa: CASSIRTAGADTQYF

v_gene: TRBV4-2
j_gene: TRBJ2-1
CDR3aa: CASSLGQVNNEQFF

v_gene: TRBV29-1
j_gene: TRBJ2-5
CDR3aa: CSAGSYNEQYF

v_gene: TRBV20-1
j_gene: TRBJ2-5
CDR3aa: CSARGGQGAPETQYF

v_gene: TRBV6-6
j_gene: TRBJ2-7
CDR3aa: CASSSPGEQYF

v_gene: TRBV24-1
j_gene: .
CDR3aa: CATSDGGGDETQYF

v_gene: TRBV7-8
j_gene: TRBJ2-3
CDR3aa: CASSLAETSTDTQYF

v_gene: TRBV5-1
j_gene: TRBJ2-2
CDR3aa: CASSLAPVENTGELFF